Given below is one T cell receptor beta chain in context. This specimen comes from a study of blood T cell repertoires in COVID-19. Background on the study: Collection of acute and convalescent COVID-19 samples took place in the United States, Italy and Spain. The analysed material was cDNA or gDNA that came from T cells, B-cell-depleted T cells, or PBMCs.

In the original analysis: Estimation of nucleated cell counts relied on the amplification of reference gene primers. Here immunoSEQ multiplex PCR was the method, and the copy in TCRdb shows in-frame clones only, minus some. The V and J calls and the clone size are those of that table, but D and trimming were determined from the DNA. The repertoire holds 90,000 to 100,000 clones, with around 84% as singletons. Germline values: CDR1 LGHNA, CDR2 YSLEER. The CDR3 is 16 residues long. The ends were cut back, 1 base at V and 8 bases at J, with 15 bases in the middle. Input material: peripheral blood. This sequence originates from a woman aged 60 to 75 with acute or convalescent COVID-19. J is TRBJ1-6 and V is TRBV4-3; D remains ambiguous. The CDR3 reads CASSQVRGTKDSPLHF. The CDR3 nucleotides read TGCGCCAGCAGCCAAGTCCGGGGAACCAAGGATTCACCCCTCCACTTT.